These 14 T cell receptor beta chains were sequenced from one sample in a study of T cells expressing NK-cell markers. TCRdb re-called the 5' RACE reads and shows each CDR3 protein once, DNA omitted. The sample table includes 350,000 to 400,000 distinct CDR3 sequences. The sequenced sample was blood T cells: a sorted CD56 or NKG2C T cell subset, CD4+ or CD8+ T cells, or bulk PBMC T cells (not recorded which). The source of these receptors is a woman aged 50 to 65 in good health.

The CDR3 region is CAIRPGTSGVNTGELFF. J is TRBJ2-2 and V is TRBV10-3; TCRdb designates TRBD2, a call that cannot be tested without DNA. This CDR3 has 17 amino acids. Germline assignment: CDR1 ENHRY and CDR2 SYGVKD.

The chain uses TRBV10-3 and TRBJ1-1; TCRdb proposes TRBD1, but this gene call is untestable without DNA. CDR1 is ENHRY, CDR2 SYGVKD, per germline. The CDR3 length is 13 residues. The CDR3 loop reads CAISPTGDTEAFF.

This chain links TRBV12-3 or TRBV12-4 with TRBJ2-2. This CDR3 has 15 residues. CDR3: CASSFSAPNTGELFF.

The rearrangement uses TRBV7-9 and TRBJ2-7; checking the TCRdb D call of TRBD2 is not possible without DNA. The CDR3 runs to 11 residues. From germline, CDR1 is SEHNR and CDR2 FQNEAQ (reference sequence). The CDR3 region is CASEEGYEQYF.

The rearrangement uses TRBV6-2 or TRBV6-3 and TRBJ1-5; the TCRdb D gene call, TRBD1, has no DNA to confirm it. Looked up from germline, CDR1 is MNHEY and CDR2 is SVGEGT. The CDR3 extends over 17 amino acids. The CDR3 spells CASSYVGLRGSNQPQHF.

This rearrangement joins TRBV7-2 to TRBJ2-1; without DNA, the TCRdb call of TRBD1 cannot be checked. This CDR3 is built from 15 residues. Germline assignment: CDR1 SGHTA and CDR2 FQGNSA. CDR3 amino acids: CASSSPKNWHHEQFF.

This rearrangement joins TRBV5-1 to TRBJ1-2; TCRdb's assignment of TRBD1 cannot be checked, as there is no DNA. The CDR3 consists of 15 residues. From germline, CDR1 is SGHRS and CDR2 YFSETQ. The CDR3 loop is CASSSNRGPWYGYTF. Drawing the rest from reference TRBV5-1 and TRBJ1-2, the complete variable domain is KAGVTQTPRYLIKTRGQQVTLSCSPISGHRSVSWYQQTPGQGLQFLFEYFSETQRNKGNFPGRFSGRQFSNSRSEMNVSTLELGDSALYLCASSSNRGPWYGYTFGSGTRLTVV.

V usage is TRBV24-1 and J usage is TRBJ2-2. In germline, CDR1 is KGHDR, CDR2 SFDVKD. There are 12 residues in the CDR3. CDR3 protein: CATRGSAGELFF.

The chain is built from TRBV19 and TRBJ1-1. This CDR3 comprises 14 residues. Germline V gene sequence: CDR1 LNHDA, CDR2 SQIVND (reference sequence). The CDR3 region is CASRGGLLNTEAFF.

This chain joins TRBV10-3 and TRBJ2-7; TCRdb designates TRBD1, a call that cannot be tested without DNA. The CDR3 covers 13 residues. Germline loops: CDR1 ENHRY, CDR2 SYGVKD. CDR3 residues: CAISVTGEGEQYF.

The chain carries TRBV29-1 and TRBJ2-1; the D call of TRBD2 rests on TCRdb alone, since no DNA is present to check it. Germline lookup yields CDR1 SQVTM and CDR2 ANQGSEA. The CDR3 has 14 amino acids. The CDR3 reads CSVEGGSVDNEQFF.

This chain links TRBV6-4 with TRBJ2-1; the D call from TCRdb, TRBD2, cannot be confirmed without DNA. There are 13 residues in the CDR3. Germline-derived CDR1 and CDR2 are MRHNA and SNTAGT. CDR3 protein: CATSSGRAWEQFF.

This chain joins TRBV12-5 and TRBJ2-3; lacking DNA, the TRBD2 call made by TCRdb goes unchecked. The length of the CDR3 is 17 residues. CDR1 and CDR2 from the germline V gene are LGHNT and FRNRAP. The CDR3 here is CASGLEGLAGRTDTQYF.

This rearrangement joins TRBV2 to TRBJ2-3. The CDR3 runs 15 residues. Germline V gene lookup returns CDR1 SNHLY and CDR2 FYNNEI. CDR3 region: CASSDGSGITDTQYF.